Sequencing of this T cell receptor (beta chain) was carried out in a study of cytomegalovirus exposure and HLA in healthy donors (dated by TCRdb to between 2016 and 2019). Regarding the complete study: According to a later analysis, one platform produced both the 100 to 150 validation repertoires and the approximately 600 repertoires of the first cohort. The aim of the study was to test whether cataloging public T cell receptors could identify signatures of past pathogen exposure. Besides the first cohort of roughly 660 subjects, a separate validation cohort made up of around 120 different subjects was used. To predict cytomegalovirus infection status, the study brought together high-throughput TCR immunosequencing, statistical association of individual TCRs with disease status, and machine learning. Results the study describes overall, beyond this receptor: In both the original and validation cohorts, the classifier was reported to diagnose cytomegalovirus status with high specificity and sensitivity. In a later analysis, TCRs clustered in the first cohort were found to also tend to co-occur in the roughly 130 validation repertoires, with 94% of cluster scores above 0. In vitro tests confirmed that three of the cytomegalovirus-associated TCR beta chains recognize cytomegalovirus antigens. Across donors, most TCR sequences were observed very rarely, whereas some public TCRs were present in many individuals. A later analysis lacked HLA typing for the validation cohort, so it scored co-occurrence in that cohort across all 130 or so repertoires. In the study, roughly 160 TCR beta chains were listed as associated with cytomegalovirus. It was suggested by the authors that the approach could potentially be generalized to other disease states and immunological phenotypes.

From the cysteine through the phenylalanine, the CDR3 covers 15 amino acids. Left in the record is the CDR3 DNA by itself, 45 bases read in frame from the first base. Per the germline V gene, SGHTA is the CDR1 and FQGNSA is the CDR2. Unmatched junction bases come to 5, with V trimmed by 5 bases and J by 3 bases. Libraries came from the immunoSEQ multiplex PCR assay. On the study's bioinformatics: To diagnose cytomegalovirus status from the catalog of TCR beta chain sequences, a statistical classification framework was built. This immuneACCESS table, as held by TCRdb, lists in-frame sequences with V and J called but not all clones. Of the missing ones, under half trace to an unresolved V gene in checked studies; the others have no known cause. V and J calls and clone size come straight from that table; D and trimming were deduced from the DNA. Across this sample there are roughly 120,000 clones, with 70% to 90% seen only once. Of the sample, around 2% falls within the top ten clones.

About this clone itself: The antigen it recognizes is unknown. Per-base quality was not reported, and no clone a single base away is much larger than it.

Donors formed part of the validation cohort, which comprised 120 subjects and was distinct from the first cohort of 666 subjects. The rearrangement joined TRBV7-2 to TRBJ2-2; 8 junctional bases match TRBD1. The source is a man aged 18 to 35 in good health and CMV-seronegative. Sequenced sample: PBMCs. The nucleotides read TGTGCCAGCAGCAGACAGGGGTGGGACACCGGGGAGCTGTTTTTT. This codes for CASSRQGWDTGELFF.